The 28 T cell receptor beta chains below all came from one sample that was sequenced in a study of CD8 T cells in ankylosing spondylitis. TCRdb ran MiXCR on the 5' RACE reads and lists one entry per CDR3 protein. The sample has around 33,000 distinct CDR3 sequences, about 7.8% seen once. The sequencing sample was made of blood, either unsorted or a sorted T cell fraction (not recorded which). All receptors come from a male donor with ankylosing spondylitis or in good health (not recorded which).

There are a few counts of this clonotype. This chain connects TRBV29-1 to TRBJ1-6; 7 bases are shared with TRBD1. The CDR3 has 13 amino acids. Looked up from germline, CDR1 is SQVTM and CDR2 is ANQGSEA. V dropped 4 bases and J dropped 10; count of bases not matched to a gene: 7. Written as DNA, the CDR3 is TGCAGCGTTGGGGGGACAGCAACATCACCCCTCCACTTT. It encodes CSVGGTATSPLHF. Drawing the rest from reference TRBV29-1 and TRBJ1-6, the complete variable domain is SAVISQKPSRDICQRGTSLTIQCQVDSQVTMMFWYRQQPGQSLTLIATANQGSEATYESGFVIDKFPISRPNLTFSTLTVSNMSPEDSSIYLCSVGGTATSPLHFGNGTRLTVT.

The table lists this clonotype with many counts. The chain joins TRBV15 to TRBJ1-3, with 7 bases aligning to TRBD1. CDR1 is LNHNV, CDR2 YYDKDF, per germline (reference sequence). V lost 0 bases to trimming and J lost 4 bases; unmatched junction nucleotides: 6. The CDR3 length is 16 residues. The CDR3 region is CATSRDMRGLGNTIYF. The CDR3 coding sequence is TGTGCCACCAGCAGAGATATGAGGGGGCTCGGAAACACCATATATTTT.

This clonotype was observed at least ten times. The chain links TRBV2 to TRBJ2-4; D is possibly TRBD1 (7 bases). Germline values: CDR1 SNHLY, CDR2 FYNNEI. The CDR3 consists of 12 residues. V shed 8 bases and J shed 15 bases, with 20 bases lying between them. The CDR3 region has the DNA TGTGCCAGCCGGGCGGGGACCAGGGGGACGTACTTC. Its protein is CASRAGTRGTYF.

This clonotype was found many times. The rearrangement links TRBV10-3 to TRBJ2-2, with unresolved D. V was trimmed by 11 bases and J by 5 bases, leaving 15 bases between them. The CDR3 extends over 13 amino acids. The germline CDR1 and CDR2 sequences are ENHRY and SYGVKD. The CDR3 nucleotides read TGTGCCTCCCAAGGGAAGAGTACCGGGGAGCTGTTTTTT. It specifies CASQGKSTGELFF.

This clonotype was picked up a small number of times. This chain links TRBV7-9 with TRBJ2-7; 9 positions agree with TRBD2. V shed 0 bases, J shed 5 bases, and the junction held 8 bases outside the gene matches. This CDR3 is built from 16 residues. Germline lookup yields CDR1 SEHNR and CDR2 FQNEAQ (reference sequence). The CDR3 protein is CASSLAGGRAGDEQYF. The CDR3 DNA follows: TGTGCCAGCAGCTTAGCTGGCGGGAGGGCCGGAGACGAGCAGTACTTC.

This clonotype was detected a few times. The CDR3 protein is CASLGQGAPNEKLFF. The CDR3 DNA reads as TGTGCCAGCCTGGGACAGGGAGCACCTAATGAAAAACTGTTTTTT. The rearrangement links TRBV19 to TRBJ1-4; 9 bases align to TRBD1. Trimming at V came to 9 bases and at J to 3 bases, leaving 8 bases not matched to a gene. This CDR3 has 15 residues. Germline lookup yields CDR1 LNHDA and CDR2 SQIVND (reference sequence).

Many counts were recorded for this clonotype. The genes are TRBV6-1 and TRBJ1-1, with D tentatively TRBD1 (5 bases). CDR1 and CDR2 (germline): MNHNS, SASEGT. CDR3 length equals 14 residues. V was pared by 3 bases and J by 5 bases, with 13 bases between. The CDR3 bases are TGTGCCAGCAGTGACCGGCGGAAGGGGACTGAAGCTTTCTTT. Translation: CASSDRRKGTEAFF.

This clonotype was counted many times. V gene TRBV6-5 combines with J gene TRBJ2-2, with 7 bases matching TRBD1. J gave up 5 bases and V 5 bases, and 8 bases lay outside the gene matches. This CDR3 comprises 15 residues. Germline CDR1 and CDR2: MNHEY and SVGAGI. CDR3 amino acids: CASSTTGEGTGELFF. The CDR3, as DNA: TGTGCCAGCAGTACCACAGGGGAAGGGACCGGGGAGCTGTTTTTT.

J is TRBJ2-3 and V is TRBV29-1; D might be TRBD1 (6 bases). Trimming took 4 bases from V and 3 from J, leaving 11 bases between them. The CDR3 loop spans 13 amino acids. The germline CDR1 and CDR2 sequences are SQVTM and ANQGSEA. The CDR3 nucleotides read TGCAGCGTTGGGGGCAGGGGAACAGATACGCAGTATTTT. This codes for CSVGGRGTDTQYF.

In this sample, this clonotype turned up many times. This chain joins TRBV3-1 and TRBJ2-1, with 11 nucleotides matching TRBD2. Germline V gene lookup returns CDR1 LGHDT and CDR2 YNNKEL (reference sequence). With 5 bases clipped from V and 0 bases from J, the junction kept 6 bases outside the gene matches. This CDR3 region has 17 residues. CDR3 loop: CASSSLGLAGSYNEQFF. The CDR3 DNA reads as TGTGCCAGCAGCTCTCTAGGACTAGCGGGCTCCTACAATGAGCAGTTCTTC.

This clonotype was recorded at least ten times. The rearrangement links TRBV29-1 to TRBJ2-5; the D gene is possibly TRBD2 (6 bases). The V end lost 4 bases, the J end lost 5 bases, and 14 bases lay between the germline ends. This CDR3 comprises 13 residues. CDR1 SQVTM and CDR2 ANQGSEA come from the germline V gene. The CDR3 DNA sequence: TGCAGCGTTGTTGTGGGAGGAGGTGAGACCCAGTACTTC. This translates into CSVVVGGGETQYF. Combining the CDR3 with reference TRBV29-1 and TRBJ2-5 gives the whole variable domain SAVISQKPSRDICQRGTSLTIQCQVDSQVTMMFWYRQQPGQSLTLIATANQGSEATYESGFVIDKFPISRPNLTFSTLTVSNMSPEDSSIYLCSVVVGGGETQYFGPGTRLLVL.

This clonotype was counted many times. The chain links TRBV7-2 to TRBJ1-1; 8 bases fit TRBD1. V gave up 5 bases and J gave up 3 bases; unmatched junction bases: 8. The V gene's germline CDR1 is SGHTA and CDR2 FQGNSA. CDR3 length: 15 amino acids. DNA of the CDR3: TGTGCCAGCAGCAGAGACAGGGGAATAGACACTGAAGCTTTCTTT. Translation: CASSRDRGIDTEAFF.

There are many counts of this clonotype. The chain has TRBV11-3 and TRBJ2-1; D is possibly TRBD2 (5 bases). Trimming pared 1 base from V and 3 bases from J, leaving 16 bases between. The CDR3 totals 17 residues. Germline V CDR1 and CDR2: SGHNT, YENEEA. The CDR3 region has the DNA TGTGCCAGCAGCTTAGGGTACGAGGGAGTTAGCTACAATGAGCAGTTCTTC. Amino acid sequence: CASSLGYEGVSYNEQFF.

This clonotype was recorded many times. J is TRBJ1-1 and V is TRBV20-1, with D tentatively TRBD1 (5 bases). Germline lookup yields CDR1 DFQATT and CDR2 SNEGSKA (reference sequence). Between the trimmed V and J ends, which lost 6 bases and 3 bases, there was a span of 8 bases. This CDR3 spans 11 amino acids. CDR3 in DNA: TGCAGTGCATCAGGGCACACTGAAGCTTTCTTT. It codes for CSASGHTEAFF.

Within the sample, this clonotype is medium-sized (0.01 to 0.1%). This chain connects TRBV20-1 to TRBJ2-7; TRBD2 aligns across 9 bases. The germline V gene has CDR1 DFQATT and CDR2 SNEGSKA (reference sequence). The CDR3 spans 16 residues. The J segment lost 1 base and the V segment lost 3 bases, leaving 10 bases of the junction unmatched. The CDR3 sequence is CSARPSRLAASYEQYF. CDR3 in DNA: TGCAGTGCTAGGCCTTCTCGACTAGCGGCGTCCTACGAGCAGTACTTC.

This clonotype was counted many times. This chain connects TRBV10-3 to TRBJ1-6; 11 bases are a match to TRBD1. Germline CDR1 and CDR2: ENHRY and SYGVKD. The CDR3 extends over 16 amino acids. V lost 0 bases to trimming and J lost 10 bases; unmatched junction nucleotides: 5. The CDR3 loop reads CAISESRGQGESPLHF. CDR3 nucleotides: TGTGCCATCAGTGAGTCAAGGGGACAGGGGGAATCACCCCTCCACTTT.

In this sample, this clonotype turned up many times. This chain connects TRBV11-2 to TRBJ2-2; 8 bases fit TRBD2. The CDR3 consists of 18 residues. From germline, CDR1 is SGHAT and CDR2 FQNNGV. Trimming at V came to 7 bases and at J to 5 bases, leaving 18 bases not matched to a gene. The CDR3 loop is CASTWGKTGTSDTGELFF. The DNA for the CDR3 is TGTGCCAGCACCTGGGGAAAGACCGGGACTAGTGATACCGGGGAGCTGTTTTTT.

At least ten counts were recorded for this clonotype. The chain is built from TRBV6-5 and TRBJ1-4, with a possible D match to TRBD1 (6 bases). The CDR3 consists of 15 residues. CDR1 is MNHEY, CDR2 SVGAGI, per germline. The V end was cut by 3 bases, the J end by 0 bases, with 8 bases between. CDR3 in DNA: TGTGCCAGCAGTTATACAGGGACAACTAATGAAAAACTGTTTTTT. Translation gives CASSYTGTTNEKLFF.

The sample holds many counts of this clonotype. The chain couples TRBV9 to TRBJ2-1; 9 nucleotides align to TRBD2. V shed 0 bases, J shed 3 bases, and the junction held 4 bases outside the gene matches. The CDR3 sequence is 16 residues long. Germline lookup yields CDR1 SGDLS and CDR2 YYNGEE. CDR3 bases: TGTGCCAGCAGCGTAGAGTTAGCGGGGGTCTACAATGAGCAGTTCTTC. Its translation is CASSVELAGVYNEQFF.

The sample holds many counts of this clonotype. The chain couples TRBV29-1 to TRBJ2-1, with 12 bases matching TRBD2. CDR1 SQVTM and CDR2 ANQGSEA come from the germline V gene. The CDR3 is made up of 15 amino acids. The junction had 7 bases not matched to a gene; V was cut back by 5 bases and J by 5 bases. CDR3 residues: CSVHAGLAGHNEQFF. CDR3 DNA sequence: TGCAGCGTTCATGCGGGACTAGCGGGTCACAATGAGCAGTTCTTC.

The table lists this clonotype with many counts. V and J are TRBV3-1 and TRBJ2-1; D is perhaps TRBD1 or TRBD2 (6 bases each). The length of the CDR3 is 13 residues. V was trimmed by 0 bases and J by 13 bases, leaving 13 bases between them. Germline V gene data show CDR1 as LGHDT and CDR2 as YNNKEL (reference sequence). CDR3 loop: CASSQDNEGGQFF. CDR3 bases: TGTGCCAGCAGCCAAGATAACGAGGGGGGCCAGTTCTTC.

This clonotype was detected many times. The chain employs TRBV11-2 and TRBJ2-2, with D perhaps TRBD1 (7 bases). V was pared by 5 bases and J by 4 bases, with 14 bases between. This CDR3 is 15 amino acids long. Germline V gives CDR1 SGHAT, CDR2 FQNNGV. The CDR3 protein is CASSTRQGGTGELFF. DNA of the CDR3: TGTGCCAGCAGCACCCGACAGGGAGGCACCGGGGAGCTGTTTTTT. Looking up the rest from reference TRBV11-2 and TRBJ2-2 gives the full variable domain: EAGVAQSPRYKIIEKRQSVAFWCNPISGHATLYWYQQILGQGPKLLIQFQNNGVVDDSQLPKDRFSAERLKGVDSTLKIQPAKLEDSAVYLCASSTRQGGTGELFFGEGSRLTVL.

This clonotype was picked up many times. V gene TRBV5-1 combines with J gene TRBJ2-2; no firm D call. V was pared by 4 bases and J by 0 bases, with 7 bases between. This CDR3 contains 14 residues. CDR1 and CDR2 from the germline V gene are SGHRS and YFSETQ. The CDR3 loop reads CASSAISNTGELFF. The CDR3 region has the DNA TGCGCCAGCAGCGCAATCTCGAACACCGGGGAGCTGTTTTTT.

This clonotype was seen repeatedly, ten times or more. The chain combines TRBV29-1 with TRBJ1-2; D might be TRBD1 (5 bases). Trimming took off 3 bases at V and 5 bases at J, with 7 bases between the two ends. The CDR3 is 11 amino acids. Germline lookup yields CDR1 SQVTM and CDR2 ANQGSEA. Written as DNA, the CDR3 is TGCAGCGTTGACGACAGTTATGGCTACACCTTC. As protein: CSVDDSYGYTF.

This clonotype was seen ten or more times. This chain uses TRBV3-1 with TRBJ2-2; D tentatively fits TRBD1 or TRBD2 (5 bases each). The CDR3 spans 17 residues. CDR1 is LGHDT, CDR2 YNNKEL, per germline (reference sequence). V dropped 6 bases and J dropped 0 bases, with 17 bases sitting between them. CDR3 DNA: TGTGCCAGCAGGCTGTCCGGGGCGCCTTCGAACACCGGGGAGCTGTTTTTT. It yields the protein CASRLSGAPSNTGELFF. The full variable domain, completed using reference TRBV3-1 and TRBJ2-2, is DTAVSQTPKYLVTQMGNDKSIKCEQNLGHDTMYWYKQDSKKFLKIMFSYNNKELIINETVPNRFSPKSPDKAHLNLHINSLELGDSAVYFCASRLSGAPSNTGELFFGEGSRLTVL.

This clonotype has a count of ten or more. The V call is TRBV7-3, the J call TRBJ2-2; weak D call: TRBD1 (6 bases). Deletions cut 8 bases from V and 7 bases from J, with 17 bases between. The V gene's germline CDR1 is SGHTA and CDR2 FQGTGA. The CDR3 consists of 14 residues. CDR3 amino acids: CASVQGNPGGELFF. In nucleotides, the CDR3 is TGTGCCAGCGTTCAGGGGAATCCCGGCGGGGAGCTGTTTTTT.

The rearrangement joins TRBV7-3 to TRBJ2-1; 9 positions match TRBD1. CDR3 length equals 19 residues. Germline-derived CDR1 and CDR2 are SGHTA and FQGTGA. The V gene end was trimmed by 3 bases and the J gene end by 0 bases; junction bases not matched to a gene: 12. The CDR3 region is CASSFRGQGLKSSYNEQFF. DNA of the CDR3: TGTGCCAGCAGCTTTAGGGGACAGGGCCTTAAATCCTCCTACAATGAGCAGTTCTTC.

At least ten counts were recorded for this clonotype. CDR3 sequence reads: CSVESGFSGNTIYF. The CDR3 DNA reads as TGCAGCGTTGAATCCGGGTTCTCTGGAAACACCATATATTTT. This rearrangement joins TRBV29-1 to TRBJ1-3; D unresolved. This CDR3 is built from 14 residues. V was pared by 2 bases and J by 0 bases, with 8 bases between. Germline V gene data show CDR1 as SQVTM and CDR2 as ANQGSEA.